The source of this T cell receptor beta chain is a study of CD8+ T cells in alopecia areata. Looking at the study overall: Twice daily, treated patients received 5 to 10 mg of oral tofacitinib.

On this clone: What it recognizes is unknown.

Treatment meaning: oral pan-JAK inhibitor, 5-10 mg twice daily. The investigators collected lesional scalp punch biopsies and peripheral blood from alopecia areata patients. Extracted RNA was reverse transcribed, and the resulting cDNA served as sequencing template. Libraries were prepared by immunoSEQ multiplex PCR; TCRdb keeps only in-frame clonotypes and omits some of them. The repertoire holds more than 200,000 clones, with 40% to 45% as singletons. Regarding the study as a whole: Persistence during tofacitinib was seen for many expanded lesional clones in scalp and blood.

The CDR3 is 14 amino acids. Germline-derived CDR1 and CDR2 are LGHNA and YNFKEQ. V was clipped by 4 bases and J by 2 bases; unmatched bases: 4. The sample here was CD4+ T cells sorted from blood, taken at approximately week 36, from a patient treated with tofacitinib. The chain has TRBV4-2 and TRBJ1-1, with 7 bases identical to TRBD1. The receptor was derived from a human donor with alopecia areata. The DNA of the CDR3 is TGTGCCAGCAGCCCGGGACAGCGAAACACTGAAGCTTTCTTT. Translated: CASSPGQRNTEAFF.